These T cell receptor beta chains were read from a single sample in a study of T cell responses to AZD1222 COVID-19 vaccine. Here immunoSEQ multiplex PCR was the method, and the copy in TCRdb shows in-frame clones only, minus some. The table includes about 150,000 clones, 90% detected once. Material: peripheral blood, obtained on day 0 of AZD1222 vaccination. These receptors originate from an adult in good health. The CDR3 runs from the conserved cysteine through the conserved F or W. D genes are given only for firm matches. A clone size is listed for some rows: how often the clone was seen (once, few, many), or a class if it is expanded.

>-|TRBV5-1|TRBJ1-1|-
TGCGCCAGCAGCCCCGTGAGGGGGTCCTTGAACACTGAAGCTTTCTTT
CASSPVRGSLNTEAFF
>-|TRBV2|TRBJ1-2|-
TGTGCCAGCAGGGATAGAAAGAACTATGGCTACACCTTC
CASRDRKNYGYTF
>-|TRBV11-2|TRBJ1-2|TRBD1
TGTGCCAGCAGCTTAGCACGACAGGGCTCTGGCTACACCTTC
CASSLARQGSGYTF
>once|TRBV19|TRBJ2-7|TRBD2
TGTGCCAGTAGGATGACTAGCGGTAGCTCCTACGAGCAGTACTTC
CASRMTSGSSYEQYF
>-|TRBV28|TRBJ2-7|-
TGTGCCAGCAGTTCACCAGGGCCCTACGAGCAGTACTTC
CASSSPGPYEQYF
>-|TRBV5-1|TRBJ2-5|TRBD1
TGCGCCAACCCCGGGACAGACCAAGAGACCCAGTACTTC
CANPGTDQETQYF
>-|TRBV27|TRBJ1-5|-
TGTGCCAGCAGCCGAATGGGAAGCAATCAGCCCCAGCATTTT
CASSRMGSNQPQHF
>-|TRBV12-3/TRBV12-4|TRBJ2-2|-
TGTGCCAGCAGTCCCGGTGATGTCGGGGAGCTGTTTTTT
CASSPGDVGELFF
>-|TRBV6-1|TRBJ1-1|-
TGTGCCAGCAGTGAATATCCCCTTGAAGCTTTCTTT
CASSEYPLEAFF
>-|TRBV5-1|TRBJ2-7|TRBD2
TGCGCCAGCAGCTTGTCCCTAGCGGGCCCCCTCGAGCAGTACTTC
CASSLSLAGPLEQYF
>-|TRBV12-5|TRBJ2-1|TRBD2
TGTGCTAGTGGTTCGGGACTAGCGGATTTGTACAATGAGCAGTTCTTC
CASGSGLADLYNEQFF
>-|TRBV18|TRBJ2-3|-
TGTGCCAGCTCACCACCTGGCGGCACAGATACGCAGTATTTT
CASSPPGGTDTQYF
>-|TRBV18|TRBJ1-3|-
TGTGCCAGCTCGCCGACAGGAGCCTCTGGAAACACCATATATTTT
CASSPTGASGNTIYF
>-|TRBV7-3|TRBJ1-6|-
TGTGCCAGCAGCGCCGGGACATCTAATTCACCCCTCCACTTT
CASSAGTSNSPLHF
>-|TRBV7-3|TRBJ1-6|-
TGTGCCAGCAGCCTCCAAGGTCAGGGATATAATTCACCCCTCCACTTT
CASSLQGQGYNSPLHF
>-|TRBV28|TRBJ1-1|-
TGTGCCAGCAGTCTCCCACGGCCCACTGAAGCTTTCTTT
CASSLPRPTEAFF
>once|TRBV27|TRBJ1-1|TRBD1
TGTGCCAGCAGGTCAACCTGGACAGGGGAACTGGCTTTCTTT
CASRSTWTGELAFF
>-|TRBV19|TRBJ1-5|-
TGTGCCAGTAGTATAGCTCGAAGCAATCAGCCCCAGCATTTT
CASSIARSNQPQHF
>-|TRBV4-2|TRBJ1-1|TRBD1
TGTGCCAGCAGCCAAGATTCAGGGGGGGGCACTGAAGCTTTCTTT
CASSQDSGGGTEAFF
>-|TRBV9|TRBJ1-1|-
TGTGCCAGCAGCGTAGACGGGGATATGAACACTGAAGCTTTCTTT
CASSVDGDMNTEAFF
>-|TRBV27|TRBJ1-2|-
TGTGCCAGCAGTCCAGGGTCGGGACCGTTCTATGGCTACACCTTC
CASSPGSGPFYGYTF
>-|TRBV4-1|TRBJ1-2|TRBD1
TGCGCCAGCAGCCAAGTCCGCGACAGGGTGGATGGCTACACCTTC
CASSQVRDRVDGYTF
>-|TRBV6-5|TRBJ1-2|-
TGTGCCAGCAGCGGAGGCTGGGTATACTATGGCTACACCTTC
CASSGGWVYYGYTF
>-|TRBV7-3|TRBJ2-1|-
TGTGCCAGCAGCTTAATCGGAACTAAAGATAGGAATGAGCAGTTCTTC
CASSLIGTKDRNEQFF
>-|TRBV16|TRBJ1-1|-
TGTGCCAGCAGCCCGAAGGGGCAGGGAAAACCGAACACTGAAGCTTTCTTT
CASSPKGQGKPNTEAFF